The 10 T cell receptor beta chains below all came from one sample that was sequenced in a study of T cell repertoires in cytomegalovirus infection. For these TCRs, the target antigens are not known. MiXCR was run by TCRdb on the reads, yielding one entry per CDR3 protein. The data contain about 470,000 distinct CDR3 sequences, approximately 40% of them singletons. The starting material was cultured PBMCs, obtained from culture after CMV antigen stimulation. These receptors were obtained from a human donor in good health (CMV status not recorded). Some clones in this sample may be carry-over from other donors' samples.

The V call is TRBV20-1, the J call TRBJ1-1; a possible D gene is TRBD1 (5 bases). Per germline, CDR1 DFQATT and CDR2 SNEGSKA (reference sequence). The length of the CDR3 is 14 residues. V gave up 6 bases and J gave up 0 bases, with 14 bases separating them. The CDR3 sequence is CSARDSGVNTEAFF. The CDR3, as DNA: TGCAGTGCGAGGGACTCCGGGGTGAACACTGAAGCTTTCTTT.

The chain has TRBV15 and TRBJ2-5, with 10 bases fitting TRBD2. Germline-derived CDR1 and CDR2 are LNHNV and YYDKDF (reference sequence). V was clipped by 4 bases and J by 5 bases; unmatched bases: 4. The CDR3 is 14 amino acids. The CDR3 nucleotides read TGTGCCACCAGCATTCCGGGACTAGCGGAGACCCAGTACTTC. Translated: CATSIPGLAETQYF. Using reference TRBV15 and TRBJ2-5 for the parts outside the CDR3, the full variable domain is DAMVIQNPRYQVTQFGKPVTLSCSQTLNHNVMYWYQQKSSQAPKLLFHYYDKDFNNEADTPDNFQSRRPNTSFCFLDIRSPGLGDTAMYLCATSIPGLAETQYFGPGTRLLVL.

The J gene is TRBJ2-1, the V gene TRBV29-1; D is tentatively TRBD1 or TRBD2 (7 bases each). The CDR3 is 13 residues long. CDR1 is SQVTM and CDR2 is ANQGSEA in the germline V gene. V was shortened by 3 bases and J by 7 bases, with 13 bases between the two germline ends. The CDR3 is CSVDPGGGNEQFF. The CDR3 DNA sequence: TGCAGCGTTGATCCAGGGGGAGGGAATGAGCAGTTCTTC.

This clonotype was found a few times. The chain links TRBV6-2 or TRBV6-3 to TRBJ2-1; unclear D gene. Trimming took 3 bases from V and 3 from J, leaving 12 bases between them. Germline V gene data show CDR1 as MNHEY and CDR2 as SVGEGT. CDR3 size: 15 residues. CDR3 protein: CASSYAPGGYNEQFF. The CDR3 DNA is TGTGCCAGCAGTTATGCCCCCGGTGGCTACAATGAGCAGTTCTTC.

This clonotype occurred a few times. V gene TRBV5-4 combines with J gene TRBJ2-2; 8 bases map to TRBD1. V dropped 3 bases and J dropped 5; count of bases not matched to a gene: 3. The CDR3 is 14 residues long. Germline CDR1 reads SGHNT; CDR2 reads YYREEE (reference sequence). The CDR3 sequence: CASSSRQGTGELFF. The CDR3 DNA reads TGTGCCAGCAGCTCAAGACAGGGGACCGGGGAGCTGTTTTTT.

This clonotype has a handful of counts. The chain is built from TRBV7-2 and TRBJ1-5, with a tentative D call TRBD1 (6 bases). Germline CDR1 reads SGHTA; CDR2 reads FQGNSA. The V and J ends lost 1 base and 1 base respectively, with 17 bases between them. This CDR3 has 18 amino acids. The CDR3 protein is CASSLDRLTGYSNQPQHF. In DNA form, the CDR3 reads TGTGCCAGCAGCTTAGACCGTCTCACAGGGTACAGCAATCAGCCCCAGCATTTT.

In nucleotides, the CDR3 is TGTGCCAGCAGCAAGGGAGGGCGTCAGCCCCAGCATTTT. This codes for CASSKGGRQPQHF. The chain has TRBV6-2 or TRBV6-3 and TRBJ1-5, with D hard to call. Germline V gene lookup returns CDR1 MNHEY and CDR2 SVGEGT. CDR3 length equals 13 residues. Trimming cost V 6 bases and J 6 bases, with 12 bases left between them.

The V and J genes are TRBV10-3 and TRBJ2-1, with TRBD2 matching 7 bases. CDR3 length: 15 amino acids. Germline V gives CDR1 ENHRY, CDR2 SYGVKD. The V and J ends lost 5 bases and 2 bases, in that order; junction bases with no gene match: 6. The DNA of the CDR3 is TGTGCCATCAGTCTCGCGGGAGAAACCTACAATGAGCAGTTCTTC. Translating gives CAISLAGETYNEQFF.

This clonotype was observed a few times. The V call is TRBV20-1, the J call TRBJ2-7; D ambiguous. CDR1 and CDR2 from the germline V gene are DFQATT and SNEGSKA (reference sequence). This CDR3 comprises 14 residues. V was shortened by 2 bases and J by 2 bases, with 13 bases between the two germline ends. Here the CDR3 reads CSARRRAPTYEQYF. The CDR3 nucleotides are TGCAGTGCTAGAAGGCGAGCCCCGACCTACGAGCAGTACTTC.

This clonotype showed up many times. CDR3 bases: TGTGCCAGCAGATCCCGGGATTCCAACTACAATGAGCAGTTCTTC. It specifies CASRSRDSNYNEQFF. This chain uses TRBV7-2 with TRBJ2-1, with TRBD2 as a possible D gene (5 bases). Germline assignment: CDR1 SGHTA and CDR2 FQGNSA. With 6 bases removed from V and 3 bases from J, the gap between germline ends came to 15 bases. The CDR3 is 15 residues long.